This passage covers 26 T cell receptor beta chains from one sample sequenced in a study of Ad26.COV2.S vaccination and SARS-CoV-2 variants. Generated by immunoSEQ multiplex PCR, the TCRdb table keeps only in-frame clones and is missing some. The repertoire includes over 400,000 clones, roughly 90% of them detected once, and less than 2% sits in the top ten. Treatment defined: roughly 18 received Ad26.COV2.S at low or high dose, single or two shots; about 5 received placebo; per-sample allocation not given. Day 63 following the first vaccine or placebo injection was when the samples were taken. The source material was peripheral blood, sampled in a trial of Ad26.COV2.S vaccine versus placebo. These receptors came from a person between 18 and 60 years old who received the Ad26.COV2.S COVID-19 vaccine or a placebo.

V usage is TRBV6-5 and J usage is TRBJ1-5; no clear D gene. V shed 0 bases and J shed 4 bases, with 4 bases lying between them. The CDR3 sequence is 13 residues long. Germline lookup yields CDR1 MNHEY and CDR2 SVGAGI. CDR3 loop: CASSYSNNQPQHF. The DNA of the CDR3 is TGTGCCAGCAGTTACTCGAATAATCAGCCCCAGCATTTT.

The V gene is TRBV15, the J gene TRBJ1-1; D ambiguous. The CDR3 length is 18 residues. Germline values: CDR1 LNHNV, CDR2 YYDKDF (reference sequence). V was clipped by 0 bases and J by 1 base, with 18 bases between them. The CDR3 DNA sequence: TGTGCCACCAGCAGAGATTACGGTGTGCCGAGAACGAACACTGAAGCTTTCTTT. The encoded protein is CATSRDYGVPRTNTEAFF.

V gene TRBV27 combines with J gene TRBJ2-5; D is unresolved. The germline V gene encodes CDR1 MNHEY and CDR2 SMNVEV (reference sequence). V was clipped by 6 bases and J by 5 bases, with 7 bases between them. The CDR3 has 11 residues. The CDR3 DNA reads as TGTGCCAGCAGAACCCGGGAGACCCAGTACTTC. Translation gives CASRTRETQYF.

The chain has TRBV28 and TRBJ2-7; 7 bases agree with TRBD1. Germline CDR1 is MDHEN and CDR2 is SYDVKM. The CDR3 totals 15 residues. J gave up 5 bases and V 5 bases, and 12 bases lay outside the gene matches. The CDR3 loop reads CASSQDRPSLDEQYF. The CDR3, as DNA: TGTGCCAGCAGTCAGGACAGGCCTTCTCTCGACGAGCAGTACTTC.

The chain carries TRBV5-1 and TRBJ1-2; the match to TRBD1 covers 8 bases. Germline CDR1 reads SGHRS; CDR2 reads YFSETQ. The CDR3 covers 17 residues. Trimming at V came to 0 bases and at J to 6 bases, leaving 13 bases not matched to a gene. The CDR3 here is CASSLGLTGDWWDGYTF. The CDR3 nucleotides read TGCGCCAGCAGCTTGGGATTGACAGGGGATTGGTGGGATGGCTACACCTTC.

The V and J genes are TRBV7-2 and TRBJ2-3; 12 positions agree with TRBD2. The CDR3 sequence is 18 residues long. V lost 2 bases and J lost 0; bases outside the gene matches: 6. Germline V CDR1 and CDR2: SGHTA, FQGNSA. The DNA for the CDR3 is TGTGCCAGCAGCTTACCTACTAGCGGGGGGAAGAGCACAGATACGCAGTATTTT. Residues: CASSLPTSGGKSTDTQYF. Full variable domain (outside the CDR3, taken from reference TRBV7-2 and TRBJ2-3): GAGVSQSPSNKVTEKGKDVELRCDPISGHTALYWYRQSLGQGLEFLIYFQGNSAPDKSGLPSDRFSAERTGGSVSTLTIQRTQQEDSAVYLCASSLPTSGGKSTDTQYFGPGTRLTVL.

CDR3 sequence (DNA): TGTGCCAGCAGCTCAGGGGGGCGGAGGGCTCGAGGATATGGCTACACCTTC. Amino acids: CASSSGGRRARGYGYTF. The chain carries TRBV7-2 and TRBJ1-2; 7 nucleotides align to TRBD1. The germline V gene has CDR1 SGHTA and CDR2 FQGNSA. V trimming: 4 bases; J trimming: 5 bases; junction bases outside the gene matches: 16. The CDR3 is 17 residues long.

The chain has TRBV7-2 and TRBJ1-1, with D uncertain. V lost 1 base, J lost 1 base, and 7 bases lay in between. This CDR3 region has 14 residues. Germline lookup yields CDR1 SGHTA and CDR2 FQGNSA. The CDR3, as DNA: TGTGCCAGCAGCTTAGAAGGCAGGAACACTGAAGCTTTCTTT. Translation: CASSLEGRNTEAFF.

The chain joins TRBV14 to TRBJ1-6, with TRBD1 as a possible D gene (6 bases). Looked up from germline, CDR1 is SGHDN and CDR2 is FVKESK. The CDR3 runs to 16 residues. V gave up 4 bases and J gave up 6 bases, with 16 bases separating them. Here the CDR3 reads CASSPAWGGLNSPLHF. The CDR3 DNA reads TGTGCCAGCAGCCCGGCATGGGGGGGGCTTAATTCACCCCTCCACTTT. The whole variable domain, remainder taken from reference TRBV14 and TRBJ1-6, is EAGVTQFPSHSVIEKGQTVTLRCDPISGHDNLYWYRRVMGKEIKFLLHFVKESKQDESGMPNNRFLAERTGGTYSTLKVQPAELEDSGVYFCASSPAWGGLNSPLHFGNGTRLTVT.

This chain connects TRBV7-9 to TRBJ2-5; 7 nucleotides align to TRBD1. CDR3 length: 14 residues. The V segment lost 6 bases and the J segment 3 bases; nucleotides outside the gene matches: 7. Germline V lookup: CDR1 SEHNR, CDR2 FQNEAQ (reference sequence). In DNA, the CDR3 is TGTGCCAGCAGTCCGCCGGGACAGAAAGAGACCCAGTACTTC. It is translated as CASSPPGQKETQYF.

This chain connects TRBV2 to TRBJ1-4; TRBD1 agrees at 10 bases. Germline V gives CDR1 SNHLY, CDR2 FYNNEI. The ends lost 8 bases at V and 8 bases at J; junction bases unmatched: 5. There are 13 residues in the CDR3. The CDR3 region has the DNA TGTGCCAGCGGGACAGGGGTTACAGAAAAACTGTTTTTT. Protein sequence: CASGTGVTEKLFF.

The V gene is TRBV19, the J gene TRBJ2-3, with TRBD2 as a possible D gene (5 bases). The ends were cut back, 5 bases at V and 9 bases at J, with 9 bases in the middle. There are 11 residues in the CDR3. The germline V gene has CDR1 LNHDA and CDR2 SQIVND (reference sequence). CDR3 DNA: TGTGCCAGTAGTGCGGGCCCGACGCAGTATTTT. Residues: CASSAGPTQYF.

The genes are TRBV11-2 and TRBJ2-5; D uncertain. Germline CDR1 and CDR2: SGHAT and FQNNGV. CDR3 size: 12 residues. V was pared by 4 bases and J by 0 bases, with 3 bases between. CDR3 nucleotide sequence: TGTGCCAGCAGCTGGAACCAAGAGACCCAGTACTTC. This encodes CASSWNQETQYF.

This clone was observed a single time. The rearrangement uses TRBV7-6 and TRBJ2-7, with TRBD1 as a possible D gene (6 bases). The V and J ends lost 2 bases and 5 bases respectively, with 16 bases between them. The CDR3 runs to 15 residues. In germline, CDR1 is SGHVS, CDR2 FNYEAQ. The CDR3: CASSLHGGNIHEQYF. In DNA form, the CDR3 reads TGTGCCAGCAGCTTACATGGGGGCAATATCCACGAGCAGTACTTC.

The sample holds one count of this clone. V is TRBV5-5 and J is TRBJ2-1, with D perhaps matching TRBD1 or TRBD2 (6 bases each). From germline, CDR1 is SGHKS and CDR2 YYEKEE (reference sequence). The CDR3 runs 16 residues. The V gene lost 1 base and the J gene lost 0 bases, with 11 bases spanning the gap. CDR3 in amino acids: CASSLLGGGSYNEQFF. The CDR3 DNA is TGTGCCAGCAGCTTGTTAGGAGGGGGCTCCTACAATGAGCAGTTCTTC.

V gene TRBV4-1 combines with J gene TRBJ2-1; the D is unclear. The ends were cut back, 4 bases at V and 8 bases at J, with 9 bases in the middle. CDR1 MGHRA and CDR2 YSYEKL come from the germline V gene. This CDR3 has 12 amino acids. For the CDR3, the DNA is TGCGCCAGCAGCCTCACCGGCGATGAGCAGTTCTTC. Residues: CASSLTGDEQFF.

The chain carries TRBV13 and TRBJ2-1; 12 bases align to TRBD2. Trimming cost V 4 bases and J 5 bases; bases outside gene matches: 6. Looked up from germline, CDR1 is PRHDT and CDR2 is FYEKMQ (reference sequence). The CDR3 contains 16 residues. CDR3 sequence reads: CASSSRLAGENNEQFF. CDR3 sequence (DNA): TGTGCCAGCAGCTCAAGACTAGCGGGAGAAAACAATGAGCAGTTCTTC.

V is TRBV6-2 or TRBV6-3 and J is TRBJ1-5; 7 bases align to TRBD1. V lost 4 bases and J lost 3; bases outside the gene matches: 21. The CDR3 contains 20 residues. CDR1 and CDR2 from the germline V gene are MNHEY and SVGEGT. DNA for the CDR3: TGTGCCAGCAGTTCCGGTCGGACAGGTACGATTGGGCTTGTCAATCAGCCCCAGCATTTT. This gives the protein CASSSGRTGTIGLVNQPQHF.

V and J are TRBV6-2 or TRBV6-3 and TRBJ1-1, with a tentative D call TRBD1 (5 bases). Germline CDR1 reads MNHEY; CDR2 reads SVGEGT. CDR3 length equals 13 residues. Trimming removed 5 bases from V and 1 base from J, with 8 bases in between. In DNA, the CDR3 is TGTGCCAGCAGTCAACAGGAGAACACTGAAGCTTTCTTT. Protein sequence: CASSQQENTEAFF.

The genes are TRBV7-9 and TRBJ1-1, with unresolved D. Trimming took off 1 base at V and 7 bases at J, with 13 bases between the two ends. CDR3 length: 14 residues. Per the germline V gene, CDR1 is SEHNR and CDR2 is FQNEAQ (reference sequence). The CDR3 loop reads CASSLVGQALEAFF. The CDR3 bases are TGTGCCAGCAGCTTAGTAGGGCAGGCCCTTGAAGCTTTCTTT. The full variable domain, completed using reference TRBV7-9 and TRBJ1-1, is DTGVSQNPRHKITKRGQNVTFRCDPISEHNRLYWYRQTLGQGPEFLTYFQNEAQLEKSRLLSDRFSAERPKGSFSTLEIQRTEQGDSAMYLCASSLVGQALEAFFGQGTRLTVV.

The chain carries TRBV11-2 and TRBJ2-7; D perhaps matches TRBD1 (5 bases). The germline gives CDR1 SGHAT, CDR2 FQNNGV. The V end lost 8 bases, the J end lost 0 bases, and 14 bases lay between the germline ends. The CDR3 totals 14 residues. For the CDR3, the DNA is TGTGCCAGCGGAAGACAGTTGAGCTCCTACGAGCAGTACTTC. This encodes CASGRQLSSYEQYF.

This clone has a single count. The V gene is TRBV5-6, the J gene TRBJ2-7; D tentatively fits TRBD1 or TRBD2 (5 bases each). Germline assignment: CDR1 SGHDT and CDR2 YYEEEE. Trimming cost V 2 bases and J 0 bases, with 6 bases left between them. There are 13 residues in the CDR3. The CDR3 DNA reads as TGTGCCAGCAGCTTCGGGGCCTCCTACGAGCAGTACTTC. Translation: CASSFGASYEQYF. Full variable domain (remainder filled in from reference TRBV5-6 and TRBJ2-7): DAGVTQSPTHLIKTRGQQVTLRCSPKSGHDTVSWYQQALGQGPQFIFQYYEEEERQRGNFPDRFSGHQFPNYSSELNVNALLLGDSALYLCASSFGASYEQYFGPGTRLTVT.

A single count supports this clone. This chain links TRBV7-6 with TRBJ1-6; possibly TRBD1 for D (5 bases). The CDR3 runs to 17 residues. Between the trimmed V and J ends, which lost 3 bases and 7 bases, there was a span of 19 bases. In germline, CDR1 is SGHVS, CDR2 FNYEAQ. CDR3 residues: CASSFSPPTAANSPLHF. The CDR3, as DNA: TGTGCCAGCAGCTTCTCCCCGCCGACAGCGGCAAATTCACCCCTCCACTTT.

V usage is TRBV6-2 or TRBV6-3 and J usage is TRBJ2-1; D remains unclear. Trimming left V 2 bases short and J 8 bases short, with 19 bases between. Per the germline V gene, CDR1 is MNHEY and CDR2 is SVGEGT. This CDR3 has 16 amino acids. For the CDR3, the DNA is TGTGCCAGCAGTTACCGGGCATCGGAAAATTTATATGAGCAGTTCTTC. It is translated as CASSYRASENLYEQFF.

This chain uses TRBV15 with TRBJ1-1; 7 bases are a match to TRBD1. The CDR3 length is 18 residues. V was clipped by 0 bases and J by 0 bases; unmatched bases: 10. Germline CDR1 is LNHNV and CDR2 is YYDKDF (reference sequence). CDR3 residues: CATSRDLQGVRMNTEAFF. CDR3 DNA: TGTGCCACCAGCAGAGATCTGCAGGGGGTTCGGATGAACACTGAAGCTTTCTTT.

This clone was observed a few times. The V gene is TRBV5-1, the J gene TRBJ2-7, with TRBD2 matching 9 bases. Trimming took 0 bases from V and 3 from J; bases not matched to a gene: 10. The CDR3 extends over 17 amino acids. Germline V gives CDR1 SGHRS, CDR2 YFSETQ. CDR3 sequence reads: CASSLDTLTSGNYEQYF. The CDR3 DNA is TGCGCCAGCAGCTTGGATACTTTGACTAGCGGAAACTACGAGCAGTACTTC.